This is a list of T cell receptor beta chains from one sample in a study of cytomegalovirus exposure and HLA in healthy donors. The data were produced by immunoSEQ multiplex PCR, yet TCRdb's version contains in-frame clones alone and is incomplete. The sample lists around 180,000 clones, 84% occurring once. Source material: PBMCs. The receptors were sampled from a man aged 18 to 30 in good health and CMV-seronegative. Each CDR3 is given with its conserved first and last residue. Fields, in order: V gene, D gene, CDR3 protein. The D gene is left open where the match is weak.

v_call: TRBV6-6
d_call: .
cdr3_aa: CASIPWGEGTDGYTF

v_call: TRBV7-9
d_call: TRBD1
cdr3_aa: CASNYRGEVEKLFF

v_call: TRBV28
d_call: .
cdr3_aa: CASSAVVVNEQFF

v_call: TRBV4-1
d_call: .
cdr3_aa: CASSQKTTGSPLHF

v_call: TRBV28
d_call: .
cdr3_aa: CASSPLGTHYGYTF

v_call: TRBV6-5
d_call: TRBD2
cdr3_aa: CATLTGGRTYNEQFF

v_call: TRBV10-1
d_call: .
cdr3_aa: CASSGGFTDTQYF

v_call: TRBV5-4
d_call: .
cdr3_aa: CASSFTPTGSTEAFF

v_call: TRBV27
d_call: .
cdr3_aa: CASSLYPHITYGYTF

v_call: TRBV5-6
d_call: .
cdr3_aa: CASSLRSSAPFLYEQYF

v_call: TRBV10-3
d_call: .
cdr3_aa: CAISQRAETQYF

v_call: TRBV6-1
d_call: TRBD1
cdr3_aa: CASSERGQGTRPQHF

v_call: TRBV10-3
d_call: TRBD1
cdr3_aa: CAISDPTGGDYGYTF

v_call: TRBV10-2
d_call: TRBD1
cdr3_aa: CASKEIQGNNEQFF

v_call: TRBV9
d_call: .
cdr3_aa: CASSVETGTSNSPLHF

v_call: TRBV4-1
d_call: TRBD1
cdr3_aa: CASSQTYQKGGTDEQFF

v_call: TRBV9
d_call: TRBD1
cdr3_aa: CASSGPGTGRPRETQYF

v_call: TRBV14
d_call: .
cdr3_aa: CASSQVNILQYF

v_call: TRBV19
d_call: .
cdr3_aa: CASSVTGNTIYF

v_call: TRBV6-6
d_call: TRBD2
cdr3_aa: CASSYSKLAGVETQYF

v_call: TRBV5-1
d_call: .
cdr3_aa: CASRWGGTDTQYF

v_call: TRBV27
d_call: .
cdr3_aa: CASSLFAGQETQYF

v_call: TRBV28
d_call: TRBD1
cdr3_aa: CASRSSTGGGIDTQYF

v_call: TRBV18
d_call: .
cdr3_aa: CASSPIGGEGNQPQHF

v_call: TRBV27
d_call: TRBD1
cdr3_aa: CASSSNTGGVDGYTF

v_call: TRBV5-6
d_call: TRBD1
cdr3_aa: CASSPQNFGTVSYEQYF

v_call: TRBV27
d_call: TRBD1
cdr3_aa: CASSRTGAHGQFF

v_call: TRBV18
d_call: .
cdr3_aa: CASSPPAARDTEAFF

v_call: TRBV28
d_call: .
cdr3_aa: CASIRGETQYF

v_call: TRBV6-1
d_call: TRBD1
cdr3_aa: CASSSRQGADSPLHF

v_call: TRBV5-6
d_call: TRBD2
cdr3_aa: CASRSGGEQFF

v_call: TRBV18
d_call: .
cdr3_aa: CASSLNSNYGYTF

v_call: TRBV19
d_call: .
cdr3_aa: CASSIGQVSGANVLTF

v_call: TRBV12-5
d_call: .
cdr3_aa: CASGLVGRGGQYF

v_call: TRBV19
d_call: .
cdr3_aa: CASSNPENYGYTF

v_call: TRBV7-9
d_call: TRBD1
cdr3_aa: CSSSFPGGVYEQYF

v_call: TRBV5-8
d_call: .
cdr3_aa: CASSGGTYEQYF